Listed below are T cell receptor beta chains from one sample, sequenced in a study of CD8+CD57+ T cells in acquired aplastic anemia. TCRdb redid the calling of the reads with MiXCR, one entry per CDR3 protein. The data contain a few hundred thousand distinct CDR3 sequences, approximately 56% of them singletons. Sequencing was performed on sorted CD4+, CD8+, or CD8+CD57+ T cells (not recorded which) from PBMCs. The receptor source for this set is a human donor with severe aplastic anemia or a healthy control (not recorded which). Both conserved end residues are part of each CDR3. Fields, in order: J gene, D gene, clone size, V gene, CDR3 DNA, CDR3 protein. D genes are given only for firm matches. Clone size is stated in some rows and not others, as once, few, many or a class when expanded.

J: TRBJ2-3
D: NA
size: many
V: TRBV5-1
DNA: TGCGCCAGCAGCTCGAAACAGGGTATCCCCACAGATACGCAGTATTTT
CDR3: CASSSKQGIPTDTQYF

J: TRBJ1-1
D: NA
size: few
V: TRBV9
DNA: TGTGCCAGCAGCGTAGCGGCAGGGAGTGAAGCTTTCTTT
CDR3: CASSVAAGSEAFF

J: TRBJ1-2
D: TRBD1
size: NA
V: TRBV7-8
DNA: TGTGCCAGCAGCTTACCGGGACAGGGATATGGCTACACCTTC
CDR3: CASSLPGQGYGYTF

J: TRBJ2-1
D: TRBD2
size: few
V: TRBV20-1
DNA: TGCAGTGCTAGTCAACTAGCGAACAATGAGCAGTTCTTC
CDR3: CSASQLANNEQFF

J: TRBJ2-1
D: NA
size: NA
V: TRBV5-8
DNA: TGTGCCAGCAGTTTTGGACGGTCCTACAATGAGCAGTTCTTC
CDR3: CASSFGRSYNEQFF

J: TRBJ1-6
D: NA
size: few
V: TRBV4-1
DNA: TGCGCCAGCAGCCAAGGGCCGATCAGCTCCTATAATTCACCCCTCCACTTT
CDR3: CASSQGPISSYNSPLHF

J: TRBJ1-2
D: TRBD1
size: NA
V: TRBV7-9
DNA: TGTGCCAGCAGCGCGACACAGGGGGCGCAGAATGGCTACACCTTC
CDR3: CASSATQGAQNGYTF

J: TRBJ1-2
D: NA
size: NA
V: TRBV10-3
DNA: TGTGCCACTCTCGGGGGCGGCTATGGCTACACCTTC
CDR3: CATLGGGYGYTF

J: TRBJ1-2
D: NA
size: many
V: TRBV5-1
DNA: TGCGCCAGCAGCACTCAAATAGCGGAATATGGGGGCTACACCTTC
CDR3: CASSTQIAEYGGYTF

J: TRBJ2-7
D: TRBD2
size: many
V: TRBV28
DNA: TGTGCCAGCAGTTGGGGGGGGGGTTACGAGCAGTACTTC
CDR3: CASSWGGGYEQYF

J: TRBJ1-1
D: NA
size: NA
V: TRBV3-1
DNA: TGTGCCAGCAGCCCGGGGCGGGGGATTACTGAAGCTTTCTTT
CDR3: CASSPGRGITEAFF

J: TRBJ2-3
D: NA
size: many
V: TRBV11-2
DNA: TGTGCCAGCAGGTCAACAAATTCACTGAGCACAGATACGCAGTATTTT
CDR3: CASRSTNSLSTDTQYF

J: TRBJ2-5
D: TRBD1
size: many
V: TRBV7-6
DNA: TGTGCCAGCAGCTTAAGAGGGGGCGGAGAGACCCAGTACTTC
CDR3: CASSLRGGGETQYF

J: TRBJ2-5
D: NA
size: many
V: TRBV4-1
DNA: TGCGCCAGCAGCCAAGGCATTCTGGATGTGGAGACCCAGTACTTC
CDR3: CASSQGILDVETQYF

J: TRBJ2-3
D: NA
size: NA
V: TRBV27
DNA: TGTGCCAGCAGTTCATCGGCAGGGACAGATACGCAGTATTTT
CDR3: CASSSSAGTDTQYF

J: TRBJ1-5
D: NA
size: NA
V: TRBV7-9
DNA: TGTGCCAGCAGCTTAGGGGCAGCAGGGCAGCCCCAGCATTTT
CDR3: CASSLGAAGQPQHF

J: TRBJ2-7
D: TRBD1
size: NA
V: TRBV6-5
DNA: TGTGCCAGCAGTTACGGACACACGGGACAGGTGGTCTACGAGCAGTACTTC
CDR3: CASSYGHTGQVVYEQYF

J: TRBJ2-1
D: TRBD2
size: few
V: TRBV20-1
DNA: TGCAGTGCTAGAGACCGGGACTATTACTACAATGAGCAGTTCTTC
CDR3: CSARDRDYYYNEQFF

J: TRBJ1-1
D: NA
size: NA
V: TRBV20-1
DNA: TGCAAGGGTCCTTTGAACACTGAAGCTTTCTTT
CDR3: CKGPLNTEAFF

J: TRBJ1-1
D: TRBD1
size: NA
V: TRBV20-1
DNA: TGCAGTGCTAGCCACTTTCCGGGACAGGGGGCCCGAGGAGCTTTCTTT
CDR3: CSASHFPGQGARGAFF

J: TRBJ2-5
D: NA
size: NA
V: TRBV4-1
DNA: TGCGCCAGCAGCCAATGGGAGGCCCGCGGGATCTTTCGGGAGACCCAGTACTTC
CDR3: CASSQWEARGIFRETQYF

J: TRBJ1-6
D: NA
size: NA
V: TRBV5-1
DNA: TGCGCCAGCAGCGAGCGCCCGGGACTCCCCTCACTCATCGGAAATAATTCACCCCTCCACTTT
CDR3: CASSERPGLPSLIGNNSPLHF